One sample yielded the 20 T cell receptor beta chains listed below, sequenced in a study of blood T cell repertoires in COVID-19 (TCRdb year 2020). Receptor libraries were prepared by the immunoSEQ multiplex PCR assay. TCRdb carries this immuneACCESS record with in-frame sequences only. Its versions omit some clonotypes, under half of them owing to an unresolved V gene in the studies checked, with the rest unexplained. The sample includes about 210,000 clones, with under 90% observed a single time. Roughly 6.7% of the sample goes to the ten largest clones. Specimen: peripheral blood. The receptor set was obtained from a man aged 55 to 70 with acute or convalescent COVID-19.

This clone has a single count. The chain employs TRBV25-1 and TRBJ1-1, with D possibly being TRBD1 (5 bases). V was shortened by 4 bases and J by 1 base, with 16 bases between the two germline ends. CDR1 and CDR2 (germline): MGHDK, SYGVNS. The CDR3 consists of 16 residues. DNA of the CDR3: TGTGCCAGCAGTGTCAGGGACTCTTTGGGGAACACTGAAGCTTTCTTT. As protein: CASSVRDSLGNTEAFF.

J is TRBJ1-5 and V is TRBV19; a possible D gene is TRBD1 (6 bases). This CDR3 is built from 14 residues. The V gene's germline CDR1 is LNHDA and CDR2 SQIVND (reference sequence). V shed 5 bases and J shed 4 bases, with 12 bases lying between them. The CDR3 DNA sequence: TGTGCCAGTAGTTGGCAGGGGACAAATCAGCCCCAGCATTTT. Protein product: CASSWQGTNQPQHF.

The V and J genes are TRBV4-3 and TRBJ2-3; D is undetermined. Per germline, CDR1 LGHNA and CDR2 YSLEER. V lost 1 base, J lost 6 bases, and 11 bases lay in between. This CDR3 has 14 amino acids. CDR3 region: CASSQGPYGDTQYF. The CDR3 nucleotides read TGCGCCAGCAGCCAAGGTCCCTACGGGGATACGCAGTATTTT.

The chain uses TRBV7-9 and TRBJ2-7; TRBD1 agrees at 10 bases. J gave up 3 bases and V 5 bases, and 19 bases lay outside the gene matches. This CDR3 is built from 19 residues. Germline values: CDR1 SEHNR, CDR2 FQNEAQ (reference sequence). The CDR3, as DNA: TGTGCCAGCAGCCAATTGGGACAGGGGAATTTCGGGGCCCGCTACGAGCAGTACTTC. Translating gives CASSQLGQGNFGARYEQYF.

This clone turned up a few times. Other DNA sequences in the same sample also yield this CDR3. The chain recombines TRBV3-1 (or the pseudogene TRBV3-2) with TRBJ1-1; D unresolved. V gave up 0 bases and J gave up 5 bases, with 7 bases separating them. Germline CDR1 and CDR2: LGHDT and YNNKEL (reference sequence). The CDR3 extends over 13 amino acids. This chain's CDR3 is CASSQDGGTEAFF. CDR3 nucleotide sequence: TGTGCCAGCAGCCAAGACGGAGGAACTGAAGCTTTCTTT.

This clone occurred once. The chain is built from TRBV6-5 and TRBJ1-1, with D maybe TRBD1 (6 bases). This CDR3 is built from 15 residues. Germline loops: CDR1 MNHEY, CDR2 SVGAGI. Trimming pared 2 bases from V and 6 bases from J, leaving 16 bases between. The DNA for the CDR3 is TGTGCCAGCAGTTACGGTCGGGGGGCTGGCCCTGAAGCTTTCTTT. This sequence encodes CASSYGRGAGPEAFF.

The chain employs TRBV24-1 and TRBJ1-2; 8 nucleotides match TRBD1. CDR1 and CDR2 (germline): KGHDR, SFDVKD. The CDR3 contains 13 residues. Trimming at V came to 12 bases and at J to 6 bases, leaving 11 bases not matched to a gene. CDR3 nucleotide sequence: TGTGCCGCGGCAGGGGGCGTCCAACATGGCTACACCTTC. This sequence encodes CAAAGGVQHGYTF.

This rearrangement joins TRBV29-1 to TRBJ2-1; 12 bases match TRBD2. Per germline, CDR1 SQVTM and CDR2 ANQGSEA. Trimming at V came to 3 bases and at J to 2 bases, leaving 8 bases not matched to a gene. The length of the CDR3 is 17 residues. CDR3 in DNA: TGCAGCGTTGAGGCCTTGTCTAGCGGGAGGGCCTACAATGAGCAGTTCTTC. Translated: CSVEALSSGRAYNEQFF.

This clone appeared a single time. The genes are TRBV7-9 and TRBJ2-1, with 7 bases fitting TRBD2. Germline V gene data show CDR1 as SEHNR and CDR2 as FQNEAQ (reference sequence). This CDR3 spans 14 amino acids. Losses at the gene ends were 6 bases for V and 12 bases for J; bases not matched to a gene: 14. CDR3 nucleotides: TGTGCCAGCAGAGAGGGGAGGGGCATTCAGAGGCAGTTCTTC. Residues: CASREGRGIQRQFF. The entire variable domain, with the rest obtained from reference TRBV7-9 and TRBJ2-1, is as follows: DTGVSQNPRHKITKRGQNVTFRCDPISEHNRLYWYRQTLGQGPEFLTYFQNEAQLEKSRLLSDRFSAERPKGSFSTLEIQRTEQGDSAMYLCASREGRGIQRQFFGPGTRLTVL.

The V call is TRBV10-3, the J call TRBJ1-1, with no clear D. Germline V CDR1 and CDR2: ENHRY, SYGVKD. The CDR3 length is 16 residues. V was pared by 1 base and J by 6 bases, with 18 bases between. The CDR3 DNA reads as TGTGCCATCAGTGAGTGGGTTTTGCGGGTCGAATCTGAAGCTTTCTTT. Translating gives CAISEWVLRVESEAFF.

CDR3: CASSMAAPLQNEQFF. The CDR3 DNA reads TGTGCCAGTAGTATGGCAGCCCCTCTACAGAATGAGCAGTTCTTC. The chain combines TRBV19 with TRBJ2-1; no reliable D call. The CDR3 loop spans 15 amino acids. In germline, CDR1 is LNHDA, CDR2 SQIVND (reference sequence). The germline V and J ends were trimmed by 3 bases and 7 bases, with 16 bases remaining between them.

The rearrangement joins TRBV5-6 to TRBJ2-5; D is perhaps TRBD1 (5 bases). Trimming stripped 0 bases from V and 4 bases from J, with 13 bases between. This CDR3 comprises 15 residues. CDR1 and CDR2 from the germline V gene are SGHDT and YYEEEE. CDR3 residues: CASSLGTGAPETQYF. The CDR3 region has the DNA TGTGCCAGCAGCTTGGGTACTGGGGCTCCAGAGACCCAGTACTTC.

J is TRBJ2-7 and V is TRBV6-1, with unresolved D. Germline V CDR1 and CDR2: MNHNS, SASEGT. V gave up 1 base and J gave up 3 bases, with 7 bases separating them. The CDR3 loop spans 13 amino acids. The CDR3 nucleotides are TGTGCCAGCAGTGAAGTGTCCATCTACGAGCAGTACTTC. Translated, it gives CASSEVSIYEQYF.

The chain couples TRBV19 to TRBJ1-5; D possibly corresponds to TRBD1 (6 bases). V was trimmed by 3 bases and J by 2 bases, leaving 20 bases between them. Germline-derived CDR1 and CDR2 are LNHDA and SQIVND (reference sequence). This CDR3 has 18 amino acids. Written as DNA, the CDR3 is TGTGCCAGTAGTATGTATGGGAGGGGGGAAGGGGGCAATCAGCCCCAGCATTTT. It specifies CASSMYGRGEGGNQPQHF.

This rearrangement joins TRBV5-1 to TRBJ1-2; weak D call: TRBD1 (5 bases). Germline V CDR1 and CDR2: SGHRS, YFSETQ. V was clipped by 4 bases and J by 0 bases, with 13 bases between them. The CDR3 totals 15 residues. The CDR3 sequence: CASSTGESANYGYTF. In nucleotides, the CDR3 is TGCGCCAGCAGCACGGGGGAATCAGCTAACTATGGCTACACCTTC. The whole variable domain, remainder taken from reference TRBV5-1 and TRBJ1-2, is KAGVTQTPRYLIKTRGQQVTLSCSPISGHRSVSWYQQTPGQGLQFLFEYFSETQRNKGNFPGRFSGRQFSNSRSEMNVSTLELGDSALYLCASSTGESANYGYTFGSGTRLTVV.

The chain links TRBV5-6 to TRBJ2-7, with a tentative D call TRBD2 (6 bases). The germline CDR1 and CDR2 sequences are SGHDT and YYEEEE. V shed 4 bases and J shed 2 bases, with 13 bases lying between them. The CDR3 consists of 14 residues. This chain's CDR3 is CASSSGPIPYEQYF. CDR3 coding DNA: TGTGCCAGCAGCAGCGGGCCGATCCCCTACGAGCAGTACTTC.

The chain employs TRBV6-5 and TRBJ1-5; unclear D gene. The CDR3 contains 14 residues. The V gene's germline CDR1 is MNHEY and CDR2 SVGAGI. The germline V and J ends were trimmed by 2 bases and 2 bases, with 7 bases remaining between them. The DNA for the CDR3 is TGTGCCAGCAGTTACATGGCAGGCAATCAGCCCCAGCATTTT. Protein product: CASSYMAGNQPQHF.

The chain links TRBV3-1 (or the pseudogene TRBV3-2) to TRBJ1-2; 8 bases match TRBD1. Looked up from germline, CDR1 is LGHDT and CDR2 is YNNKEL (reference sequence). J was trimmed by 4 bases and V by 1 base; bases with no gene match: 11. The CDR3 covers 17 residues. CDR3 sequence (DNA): TGTGCCAGCAGCCAAGCAAAGCCTTCGACAGGGGCCTATGGCTACACCTTC. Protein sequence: CASSQAKPSTGAYGYTF.

In DNA form, the CDR3 reads TGCAGCGTTACCCCGACTGCGATTTATGGCTACACCTTC. Its protein product is CSVTPTAIYGYTF. V usage is TRBV29-1 and J usage is TRBJ1-2, with D hard to call. The CDR3 is 13 amino acids. Germline lookup yields CDR1 SQVTM and CDR2 ANQGSEA. V was trimmed by 5 bases and J by 5 bases, leaving 15 bases between them.

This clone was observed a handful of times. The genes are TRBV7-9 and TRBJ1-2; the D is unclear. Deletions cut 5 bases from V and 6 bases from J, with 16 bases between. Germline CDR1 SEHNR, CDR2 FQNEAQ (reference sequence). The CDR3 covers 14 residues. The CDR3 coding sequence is TGTGCCAGCAGCCCAGCTCGACTGGGTGATGGCTACACCTTC. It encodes CASSPARLGDGYTF.